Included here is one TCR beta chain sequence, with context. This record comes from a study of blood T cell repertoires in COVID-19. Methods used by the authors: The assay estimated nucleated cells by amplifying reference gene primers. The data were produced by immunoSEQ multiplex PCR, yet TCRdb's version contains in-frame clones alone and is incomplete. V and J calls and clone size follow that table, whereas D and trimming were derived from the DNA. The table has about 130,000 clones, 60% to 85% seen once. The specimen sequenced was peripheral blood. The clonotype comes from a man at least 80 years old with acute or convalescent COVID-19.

The CDR3 DNA sequence: TGTGCCAGCACTGCTCAGGGGGCTGATTCACCCCTCCACTTT. The encoded protein is CASTAQGADSPLHF. J is TRBJ1-6 and V is TRBV6-5; 8 nucleotides match TRBD1. CDR1 and CDR2 (germline): MNHEY, SVGAGI. V trimming: 7 bases; J trimming: 8 bases; junction bases outside the gene matches: 7. This CDR3 spans 14 amino acids.